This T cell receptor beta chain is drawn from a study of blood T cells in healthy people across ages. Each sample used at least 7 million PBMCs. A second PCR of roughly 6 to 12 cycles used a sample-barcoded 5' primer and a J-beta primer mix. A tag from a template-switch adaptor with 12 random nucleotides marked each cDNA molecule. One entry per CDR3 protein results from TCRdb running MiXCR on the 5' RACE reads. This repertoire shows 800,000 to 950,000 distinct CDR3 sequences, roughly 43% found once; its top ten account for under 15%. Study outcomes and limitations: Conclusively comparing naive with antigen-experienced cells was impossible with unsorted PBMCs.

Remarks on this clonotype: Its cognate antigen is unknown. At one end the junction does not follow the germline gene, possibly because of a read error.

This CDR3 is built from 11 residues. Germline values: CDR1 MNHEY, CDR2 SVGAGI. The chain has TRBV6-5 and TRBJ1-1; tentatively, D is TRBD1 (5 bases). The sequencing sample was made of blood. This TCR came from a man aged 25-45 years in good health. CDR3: CTSSYDSEAFF. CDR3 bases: TGTACCAGCAGTTACGACAGTGAAGCTTTCTTT.